A single sample gave rise to the 11 T cell receptor beta chains below, sequenced in a study of blood T cell repertoires in COVID-19. Sequencing used immunoSEQ multiplex PCR; TCRdb keeps in-frame clones, though not all of them. The sample holds about 60,000 clones, over 75% seen once. The specimen sequenced was peripheral blood. These receptors all come from a human donor in a cohort sampled during active COVID-19.

V and J are TRBV4-1 and TRBJ1-3; D remains ambiguous. V gave up 0 bases and J gave up 2 bases, with 11 bases separating them. The V gene's germline CDR1 is MGHRA and CDR2 YSYEKL. CDR3 length: 16 residues. The DNA of the CDR3 is TGCGCCAGCAGCCAAGATTTGCCACAGACTGGAAACACCATATATTTT. Its protein is CASSQDLPQTGNTIYF.

The genes are TRBV18 and TRBJ1-2; 8 positions agree with TRBD1. CDR3 length: 15 amino acids. Germline V gene sequence: CDR1 KGHSH, CDR2 LQKENI. The V and J ends lost 3 bases and 3 bases, in that order; junction bases with no gene match: 6. The CDR3 here is CASSPTGGGDYGYTF. The CDR3 DNA follows: TGTGCCAGCTCACCTACAGGGGGAGGAGACTATGGCTACACCTTC.

As regards this clone: Different DNA sequences within this sample yield the same CDR3. The chain combines TRBV18 with TRBJ1-5; D is perhaps TRBD1 (5 bases). Germline loops: CDR1 KGHSH, CDR2 LQKENI. V lost 2 bases, J lost 4 bases, and 9 bases lay in between. The CDR3 loop spans 14 amino acids. The CDR3 region is CASSPGGSNQPQHF. The CDR3, as DNA: TGTGCCAGCTCACCAGGGGGGTCAAATCAGCCCCAGCATTTT.

The chain links TRBV9 to TRBJ1-1; D may be TRBD1 (5 bases). The CDR3 spans 13 residues. Germline lookup yields CDR1 SGDLS and CDR2 YYNGEE. V gave up 0 bases and J gave up 8 bases, with 11 bases separating them. The CDR3 bases are TGTGCCAGCAGCGTAGATTACAGGACAGAAGCTTTCTTT. Protein product: CASSVDYRTEAFF.

V and J are TRBV7-2 and TRBJ2-3, with TRBD2 matching over 8 bases. The V and J ends lost 3 bases and 2 bases, in that order; junction bases with no gene match: 4. Germline V lookup: CDR1 SGHTA, CDR2 FQGNSA. The CDR3 has 15 amino acids. Here the CDR3 DNA reads TGTGCCAGCAGCTTGACTAGCGAATACACAGATACGCAGTATTTT. Translating gives CASSLTSEYTDTQYF.

This chain joins TRBV19 and TRBJ1-2; a weak D match, TRBD1 (6 bases). Germline CDR1 and CDR2: LNHDA and SQIVND (reference sequence). This CDR3 contains 14 residues. With 4 bases removed from V and 2 bases from J, the gap between germline ends came to 11 bases. CDR3 in DNA: TGTGCCAGTAGTAGACGGACAGTCAACTATGGCTACACCTTC. Residues: CASSRRTVNYGYTF.

This clone showed up just once. V usage is TRBV6-2 or TRBV6-3 and J usage is TRBJ2-1, with 12 nucleotides matching TRBD2. The CDR3 contains 16 residues. V shed 0 bases and J 10 bases; nucleotides not matched to a gene: 7. The germline gives CDR1 MNHEY, CDR2 SVGEGT. CDR3 amino acids: CASSYSLAGGPKEQFF. CDR3 sequence (DNA): TGTGCCAGCAGTTACTCGCTAGCGGGGGGGCCGAAGGAGCAGTTCTTC.

The rearrangement joins TRBV24-1 to TRBJ2-2; 15 nucleotides align to TRBD2. Germline lookup yields CDR1 KGHDR and CDR2 SFDVKD. The CDR3 covers 20 residues. Trimming cost V 2 bases and J 0 bases; bases outside gene matches: 6. CDR3 in amino acids: CATSDSPGLAGGPNTGELFF. The CDR3 DNA is TGTGCCACCAGTGATTCCCCGGGACTAGCGGGGGGCCCGAACACCGGGGAGCTGTTTTTT.

The genes are TRBV11-2 and TRBJ2-1; TRBD2 matches at 12 bases. Looked up from germline, CDR1 is SGHAT and CDR2 is FQNNGV. This CDR3 has 16 amino acids. V shed 3 bases, J shed 4 bases, and the junction held 4 bases outside the gene matches. Here the CDR3 reads CASSFRTSGEYNEQFF. CDR3 DNA: TGTGCCAGCAGCTTTAGGACTAGCGGGGAGTACAATGAGCAGTTCTTC.

This clone has only a few counts. V usage is TRBV6-5 and J usage is TRBJ1-4; 8 bases are a match to TRBD1. Germline lookup yields CDR1 MNHEY and CDR2 SVGAGI. The CDR3 is 14 residues long. With 8 bases clipped from V and 7 bases from J, the junction kept 9 bases outside the gene matches. CDR3 amino acids: CASSSGGLSEKLFF. CDR3 nucleotide sequence: TGTGCCAGCTCCTCAGGGGGCTTGAGTGAAAAACTGTTTTTT.

V usage is TRBV15 and J usage is TRBJ1-2; D remains ambiguous. This CDR3 is built from 13 residues. Germline V gene sequence: CDR1 LNHNV, CDR2 YYDKDF (reference sequence). The V end lost 0 bases, the J end lost 8 bases, and 10 bases lay between the germline ends. CDR3 DNA sequence: TGTGCCACCAGCAGAGATGGTCAGGTCGGCTACACCTTC. Its translation: CATSRDGQVGYTF.